What follows are 7 T cell receptor beta chains derived from one specimen sequenced in a study of cytomegalovirus exposure and HLA in healthy donors. Use of 60 Vbeta and 13 Jbeta primers characterized the PCR. Data came from immunoSEQ multiplex PCR; TCRdb stores just in-frame clones and leaves some out. Of 150,000 or so clones detected, roughly 80% appear once; the ten largest clones hold roughly 6.2%. The sample comprised PBMCs. All receptors derive from a male donor in good health and CMV-seropositive.

This clone was seen once. The V and J genes are TRBV11-3 and TRBJ2-5, with a tentative D call TRBD2 (7 bases). Germline V lookup: CDR1 SGHNT, CDR2 YENEEA. Trimming removed 5 bases from V and 5 bases from J, with 15 bases in between. This CDR3 has 14 amino acids. The CDR3 sequence is CASSPGGGGETQYF. The DNA for the CDR3 is TGTGCCAGCAGCCCGGGTGGGGGGGGCGAGACCCAGTACTTC.

CDR3 protein: CASTHRDNEKLFF. The DNA of the CDR3 is TGTGCCAGCACCCACAGGGATAATGAAAAACTGTTTTTT. The rearrangement joins TRBV28 to TRBJ1-4; weak D call: TRBD1 (6 bases). Germline CDR1 MDHEN, CDR2 SYDVKM. Trimming removed 7 bases from V and 4 bases from J, with 10 bases in between. The CDR3 runs to 13 residues.

The chain carries TRBV30 and TRBJ1-1; no firm D call. The V end lost 3 bases, the J end lost 11 bases, and 16 bases lay between the germline ends. The V gene's germline CDR1 is GTSNPN and CDR2 SVGIG (reference sequence). The CDR3 is 12 residues long. The CDR3 nucleotides are TGTGCCTGGAGAGTTACCAGTTCAGGTGCTTTCTTT. It specifies CAWRVTSSGAFF. The complete variable domain, with remaining parts taken from reference TRBV30 and TRBJ1-1, reads SQTIHQWPATLVQPVGSPLSLECTVEGTSNPNLYWYRQAAGRGLQLLFYSVGIGQISSEVPQNLSASRPQDRQFILSSKKLLLSDSGFYLCAWRVTSSGAFFGQGTRLTVV.

The chain employs TRBV10-3 and TRBJ2-1; 7 bases fit TRBD1. The CDR3 runs 16 residues. Germline CDR1 is ENHRY and CDR2 is SYGVKD. Unmatched junction bases numbered 11, after V lost 5 bases and J lost 4 bases. The CDR3 reads CAISTTGAPLYNEQFF. Written as DNA, the CDR3 is TGTGCCATCAGTACCACAGGGGCCCCACTTTACAATGAGCAGTTCTTC.

The V call is TRBV5-1, the J call TRBJ1-1, with TRBD1 matching over 9 bases. This CDR3 contains 13 residues. With V trimmed by 3 bases and J by 6 bases, 3 bases remained unmatched. CDR1 is SGHRS, CDR2 YFSETQ, per germline. CDR3 in amino acids: CASSSQGAAEAFF. Written as DNA, the CDR3 is TGCGCCAGCAGCTCACAGGGGGCGGCTGAAGCTTTCTTT.

This chain links TRBV27 with TRBJ2-1; the D gene is possibly TRBD1 (6 bases). The CDR3 contains 15 residues. V gave up 7 bases and J gave up 0 bases, with 13 bases separating them. Germline lookup yields CDR1 MNHEY and CDR2 SMNVEV (reference sequence). CDR3 loop: CASTSQGSSYNEQFF. The CDR3 region has the DNA TGTGCCAGCACCTCCCAGGGGAGCTCCTACAATGAGCAGTTCTTC.

The chain is built from TRBV7-2 and TRBJ2-7; 11 nucleotides agree with TRBD2. The trim removed 1 base at V and 3 bases at J, leaving 5 bases unmatched. Germline-derived CDR1 and CDR2 are SGHTA and FQGNSA. The CDR3 spans 16 residues. CDR3 DNA: TGTGCCAGCAGCTTAGTCCTCGGGACTAGCGGCTACGAGCAGTACTTC. It specifies CASSLVLGTSGYEQYF. Full variable domain (rest looked up from reference TRBV7-2 and TRBJ2-7): GAGVSQSPSNKVTEKGKDVELRCDPISGHTALYWYRQSLGQGLEFLIYFQGNSAPDKSGLPSDRFSAERTGGSVSTLTIQRTQQEDSAVYLCASSLVLGTSGYEQYFGPGTRLTVT.